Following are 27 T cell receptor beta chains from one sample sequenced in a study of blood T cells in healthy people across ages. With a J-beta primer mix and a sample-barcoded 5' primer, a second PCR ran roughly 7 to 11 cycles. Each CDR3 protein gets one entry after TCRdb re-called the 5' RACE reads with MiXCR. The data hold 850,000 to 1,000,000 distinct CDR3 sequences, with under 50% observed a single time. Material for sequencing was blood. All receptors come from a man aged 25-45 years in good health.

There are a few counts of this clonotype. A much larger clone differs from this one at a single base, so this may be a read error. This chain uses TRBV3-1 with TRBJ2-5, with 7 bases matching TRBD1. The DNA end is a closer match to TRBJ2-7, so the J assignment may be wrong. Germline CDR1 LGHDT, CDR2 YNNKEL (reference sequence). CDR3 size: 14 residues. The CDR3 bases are TGTGCCAGCAGCGCAACCGGGACAGCTCGCGAGCAGTACTTC. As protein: CASSATGTAREQYF.

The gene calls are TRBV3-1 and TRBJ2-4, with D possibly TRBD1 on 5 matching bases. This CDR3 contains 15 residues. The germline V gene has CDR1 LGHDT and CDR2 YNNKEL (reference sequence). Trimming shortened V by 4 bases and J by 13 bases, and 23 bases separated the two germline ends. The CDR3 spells CASSPVLATASPQYF. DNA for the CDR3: TGTGCCAGCAGCCCAGTTCTGGCGACAGCCTCCCCGCAGTACTTC.

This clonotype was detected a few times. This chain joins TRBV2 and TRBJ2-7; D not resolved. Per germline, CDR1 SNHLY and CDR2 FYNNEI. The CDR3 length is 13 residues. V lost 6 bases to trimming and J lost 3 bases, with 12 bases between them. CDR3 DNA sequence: TGTGCCAGCAGGCAGGATTCCCGCTACGAGCAGTACTTC. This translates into CASRQDSRYEQYF.

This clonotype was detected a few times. The CDR3 coding sequence is TGTGCCAGCAGCCAGAGGATCCGGGAGGAAGGGTGGTACCAAGAGACCCAGTACTTC. Amino acids: CASSQRIREEGWYQETQYF. The chain employs TRBV14 and TRBJ2-5; 7 bases align to TRBD2. The CDR3 runs to 19 residues. Germline V gene lookup returns CDR1 SGHDN and CDR2 FVKESK. The J segment lost 0 bases and the V segment lost 3 bases, leaving 16 bases of the junction unmatched. The full variable domain, in which reference TRBV14 and TRBJ2-5 provide the parts outside the CDR3, is EAGVTQFPSHSVIEKGQTVTLRCDPISGHDNLYWYRRVMGKEIKFLLHFVKESKQDESGMPNNRFLAERTGGTYSTLKVQPAELEDSGVYFCASSQRIREEGWYQETQYFGPGTRLLVL.

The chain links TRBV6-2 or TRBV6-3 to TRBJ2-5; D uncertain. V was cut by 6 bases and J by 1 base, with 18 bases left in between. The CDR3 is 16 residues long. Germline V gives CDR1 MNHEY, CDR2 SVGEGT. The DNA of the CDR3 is TGTGCCAGCAGCTATTCAGGAGAAGGACGCCAAGAGACCCAGTACTTC. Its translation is CASSYSGEGRQETQYF.

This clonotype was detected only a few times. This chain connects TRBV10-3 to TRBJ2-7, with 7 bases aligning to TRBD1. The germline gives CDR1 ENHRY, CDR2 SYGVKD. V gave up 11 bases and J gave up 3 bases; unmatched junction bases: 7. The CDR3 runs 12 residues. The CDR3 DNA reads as TGTGCCGCAGCCGGGACAGACTACGAGCAGTACTTC. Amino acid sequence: CAAAGTDYEQYF.

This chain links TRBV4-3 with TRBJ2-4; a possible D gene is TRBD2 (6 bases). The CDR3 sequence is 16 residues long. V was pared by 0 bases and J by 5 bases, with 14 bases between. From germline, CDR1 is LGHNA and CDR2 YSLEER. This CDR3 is CASSQDPATRENIQYF. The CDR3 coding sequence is TGCGCCAGCAGCCAAGATCCCGCGACTAGGGAAAACATTCAGTACTTC.

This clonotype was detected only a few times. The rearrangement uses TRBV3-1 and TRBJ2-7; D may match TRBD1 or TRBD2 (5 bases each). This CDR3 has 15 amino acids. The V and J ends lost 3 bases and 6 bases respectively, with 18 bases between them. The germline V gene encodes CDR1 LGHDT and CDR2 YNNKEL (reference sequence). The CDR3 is CASSHTRTGDPEQYF. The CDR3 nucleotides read TGTGCCAGCAGCCATACCAGGACCGGGGACCCCGAGCAGTACTTC.

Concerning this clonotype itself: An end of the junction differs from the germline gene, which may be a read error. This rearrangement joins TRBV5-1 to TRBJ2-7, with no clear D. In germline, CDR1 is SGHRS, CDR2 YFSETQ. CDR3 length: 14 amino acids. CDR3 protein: CASSLAAQLYEQYF. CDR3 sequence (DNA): TGCGCCAGCAGTTTGGCCGCGCAGCTCTACGAGCAGTACTTC.

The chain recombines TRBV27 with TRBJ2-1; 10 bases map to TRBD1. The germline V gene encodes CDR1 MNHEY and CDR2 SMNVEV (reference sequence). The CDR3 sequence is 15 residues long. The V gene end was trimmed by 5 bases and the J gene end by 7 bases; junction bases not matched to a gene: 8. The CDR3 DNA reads TGTGCCAGCAGTCTGACCGGGACAGGGGCTAATGAGCAGTTCTTC. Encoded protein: CASSLTGTGANEQFF.

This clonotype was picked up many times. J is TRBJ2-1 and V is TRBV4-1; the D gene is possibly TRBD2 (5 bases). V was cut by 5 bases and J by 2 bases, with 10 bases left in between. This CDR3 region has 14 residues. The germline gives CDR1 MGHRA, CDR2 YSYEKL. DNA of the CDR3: TGCGCCAGCAGCGAAGCCGGGACCTACAATGAGCAGTTCTTC. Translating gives CASSEAGTYNEQFF.

The CDR3 spells CANRSNRGTGANVLTF. The CDR3 region has the DNA TGTGCCAACAGATCCAACAGGGGAACAGGGGCCAACGTCCTGACTTTC. The V and J genes are TRBV7-2 and TRBJ2-6, with 7 bases that match TRBD1. From germline, CDR1 is SGHTA and CDR2 FQGNSA. The CDR3 totals 16 residues. Losses at the gene ends were 10 bases for V and 4 bases for J; bases not matched to a gene: 13. The variable domain in full, completed from reference TRBV7-2 and TRBJ2-6, reads GAGVSQSPSNKVTEKGKDVELRCDPISGHTALYWYRQSLGQGLEFLIYFQGNSAPDKSGLPSDRFSAERTGGSVSTLTIQRTQQEDSAVYLCANRSNRGTGANVLTFGAGSRLTVL.

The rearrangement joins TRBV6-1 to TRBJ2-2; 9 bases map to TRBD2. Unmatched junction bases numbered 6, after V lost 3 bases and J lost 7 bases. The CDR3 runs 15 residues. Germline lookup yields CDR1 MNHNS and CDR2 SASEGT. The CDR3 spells CASSDGLAGNGELFF. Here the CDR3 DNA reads TGTGCCAGCAGTGATGGGCTAGCGGGGAACGGGGAGCTGTTTTTT.

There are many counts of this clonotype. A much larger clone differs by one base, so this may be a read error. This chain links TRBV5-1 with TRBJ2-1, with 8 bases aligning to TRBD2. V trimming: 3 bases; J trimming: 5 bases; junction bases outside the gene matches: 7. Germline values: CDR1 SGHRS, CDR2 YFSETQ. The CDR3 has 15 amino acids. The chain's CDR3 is CASSWVAGGNNEQFF. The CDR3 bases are TGCGCCAGCAGCTGGGTGGCGGGGGGCAACAATGAGCAGTTCTTC.

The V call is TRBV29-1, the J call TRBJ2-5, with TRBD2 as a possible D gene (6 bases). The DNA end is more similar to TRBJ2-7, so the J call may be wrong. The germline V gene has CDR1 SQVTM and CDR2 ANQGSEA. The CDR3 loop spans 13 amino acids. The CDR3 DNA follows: TGCAGCGTTGTGTGGGGGGTTGGATACGAGCAGTACTTC. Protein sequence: CSVVWGVGYEQYF.

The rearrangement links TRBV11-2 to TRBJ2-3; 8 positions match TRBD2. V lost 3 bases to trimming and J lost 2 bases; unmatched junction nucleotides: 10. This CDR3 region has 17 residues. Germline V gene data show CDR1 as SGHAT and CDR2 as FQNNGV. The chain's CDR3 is CASSLVGGVPLTDTQYF. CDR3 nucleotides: TGTGCCAGCAGCTTGGTCGGGGGGGTCCCCCTCACAGATACGCAGTATTTT.

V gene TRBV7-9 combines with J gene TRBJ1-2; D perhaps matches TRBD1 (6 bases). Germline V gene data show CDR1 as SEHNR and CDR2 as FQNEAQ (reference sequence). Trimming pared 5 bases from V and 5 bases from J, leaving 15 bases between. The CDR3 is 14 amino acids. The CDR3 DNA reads TGTGCCAGCAGCGCAACAGGGAAAGGGTATGGCTACACCTTC. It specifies CASSATGKGYGYTF.

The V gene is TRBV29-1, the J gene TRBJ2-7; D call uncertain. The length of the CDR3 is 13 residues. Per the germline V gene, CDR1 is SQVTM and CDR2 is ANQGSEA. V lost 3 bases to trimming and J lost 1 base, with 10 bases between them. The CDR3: CSVESPRSYEQYF. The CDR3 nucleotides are TGCAGCGTTGAGTCCCCACGATCCTACGAGCAGTACTTC.

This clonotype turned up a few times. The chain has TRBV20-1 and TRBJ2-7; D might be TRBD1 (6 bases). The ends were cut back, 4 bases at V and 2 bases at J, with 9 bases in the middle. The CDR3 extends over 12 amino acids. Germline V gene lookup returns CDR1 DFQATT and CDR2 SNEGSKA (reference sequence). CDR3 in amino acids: CSATWTAYEQYF. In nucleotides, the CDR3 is TGCAGTGCTACGTGGACAGCCTACGAGCAGTACTTC.

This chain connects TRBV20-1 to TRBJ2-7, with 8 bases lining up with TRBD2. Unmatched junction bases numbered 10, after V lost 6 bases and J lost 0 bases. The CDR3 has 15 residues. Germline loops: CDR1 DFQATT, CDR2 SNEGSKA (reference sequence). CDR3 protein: CSAPGGSGSSYEQYF. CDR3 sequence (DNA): TGCAGTGCCCCTGGGGGGAGCGGGAGCTCCTACGAGCAGTACTTC.

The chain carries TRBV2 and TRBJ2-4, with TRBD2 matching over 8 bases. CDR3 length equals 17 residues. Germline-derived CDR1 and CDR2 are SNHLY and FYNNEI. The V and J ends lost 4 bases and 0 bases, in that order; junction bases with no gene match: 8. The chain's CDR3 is CASSVSGSRGAKNIQYF. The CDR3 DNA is TGTGCCAGCAGTGTAAGCGGGAGTCGAGGAGCCAAAAACATTCAGTACTTC.

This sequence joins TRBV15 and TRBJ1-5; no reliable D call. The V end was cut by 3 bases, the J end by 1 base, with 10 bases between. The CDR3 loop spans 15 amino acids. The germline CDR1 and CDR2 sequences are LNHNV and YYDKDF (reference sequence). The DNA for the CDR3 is TGTGCCACCAGCAGGGCCTTTATAAGCAATCAGCCCCAGCATTTT. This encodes CATSRAFISNQPQHF.

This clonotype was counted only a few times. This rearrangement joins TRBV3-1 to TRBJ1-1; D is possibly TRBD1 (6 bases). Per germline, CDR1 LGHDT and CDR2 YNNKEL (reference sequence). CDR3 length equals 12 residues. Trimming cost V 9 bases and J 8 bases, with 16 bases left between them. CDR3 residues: CASSIQGSEAFF. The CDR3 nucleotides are TGTGCCAGTTCCATACAGGGTTCCGAAGCTTTCTTT.

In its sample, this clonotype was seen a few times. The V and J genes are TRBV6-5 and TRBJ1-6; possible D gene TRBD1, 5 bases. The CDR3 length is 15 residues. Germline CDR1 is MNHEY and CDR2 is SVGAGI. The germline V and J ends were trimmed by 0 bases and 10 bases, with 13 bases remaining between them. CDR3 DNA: TGTGCCAGCAGTTACTCGAAGGCGGGGGGGTCACCCCTCCACTTT. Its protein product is CASSYSKAGGSPLHF.

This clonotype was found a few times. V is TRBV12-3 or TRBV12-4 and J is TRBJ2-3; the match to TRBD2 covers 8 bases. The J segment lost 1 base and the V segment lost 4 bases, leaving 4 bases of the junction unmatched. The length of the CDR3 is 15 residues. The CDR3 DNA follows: TGTGCCAGCAGTTCGCGGGGGGCCCGCACAGATACGCAGTATTTT. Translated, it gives CASSSRGARTDTQYF.

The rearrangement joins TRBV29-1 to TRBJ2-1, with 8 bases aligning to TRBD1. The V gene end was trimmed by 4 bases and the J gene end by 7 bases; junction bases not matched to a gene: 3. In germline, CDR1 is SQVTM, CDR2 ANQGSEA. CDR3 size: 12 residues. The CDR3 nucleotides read TGCAGCGTTGGAGACAGGGGTAATGAGCAGTTCTTC. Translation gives CSVGDRGNEQFF.

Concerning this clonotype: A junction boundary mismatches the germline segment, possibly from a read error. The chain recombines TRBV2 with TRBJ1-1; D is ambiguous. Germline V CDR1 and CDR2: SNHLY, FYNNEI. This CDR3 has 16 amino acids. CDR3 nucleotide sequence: TGTGCCAGCAGCCCCTGGCCAGCACGGCAAAACACTGAGGCTTTCTTT. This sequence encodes CASSPWPARQNTEAFF. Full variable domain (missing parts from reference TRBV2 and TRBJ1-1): EPEVTQTPSHQVTQMGQEVILRCVPISNHLYFYWYRQILGQKVEFLVSFYNNEISEKSEIFDDQFSVERPDGSNFTLKIRSTKLEDSAMYFCASSPWPARQNTEAFFGQGTRLTVV.